This T cell receptor (beta chain) was sequenced during a study of T cell responses to AZD1222 COVID-19 vaccine. Whole-study results and caveats: Spike-specific TCR breadth and depth grew following two AZD1222 doses. Just 5 or 6 AZD1222 recipients tested seropositive at baseline. Clonal diversity may have been underestimated, and the donors were mostly white British, with more females than males. Repertoires in all cases were sampled only once the peak T cell response had passed.

TCRdb keeps only in-frame clones here, not all; method: immunoSEQ multiplex PCR. The table has some 90,000 clones, over 70% seen once; the top ten hold roughly 15%. Germline assignment: CDR1 SNHLY and CDR2 FYNNEI. With V trimmed by 6 bases and J by 5 bases, 3 bases remained unmatched. The CDR3 consists of 13 residues. Regarding this clone: Its antigen is not known.

Here the sequenced sample was peripheral blood, taken on day 0 of AZD1222 vaccination. This receptor was obtained from an adult in good health. The V and J genes are TRBV2 and TRBJ1-2; 10 bases are a match to TRBD1. The CDR3 nucleotides read TGTGCCAGCAGGACAGGGGGCGAGTATGGCTACACCTTC. Translated, it gives CASRTGGEYGYTF.